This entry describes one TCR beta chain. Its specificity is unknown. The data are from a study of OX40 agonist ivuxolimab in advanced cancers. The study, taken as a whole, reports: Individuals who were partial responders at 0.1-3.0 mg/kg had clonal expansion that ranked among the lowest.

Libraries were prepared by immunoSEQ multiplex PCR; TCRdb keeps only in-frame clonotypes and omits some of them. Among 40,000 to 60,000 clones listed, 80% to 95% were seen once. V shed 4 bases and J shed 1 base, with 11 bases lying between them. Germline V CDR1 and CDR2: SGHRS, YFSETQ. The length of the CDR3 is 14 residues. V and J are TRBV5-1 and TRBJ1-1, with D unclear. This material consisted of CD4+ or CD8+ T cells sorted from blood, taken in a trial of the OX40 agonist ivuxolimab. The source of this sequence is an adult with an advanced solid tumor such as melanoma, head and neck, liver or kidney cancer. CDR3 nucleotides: TGCGCCAGCAGCCAAGGGAACGGGAACACTGAAGCTTTCTTT. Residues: CASSQGNGNTEAFF. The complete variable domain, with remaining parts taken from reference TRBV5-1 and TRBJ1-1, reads KAGVTQTPRYLIKTRGQQVTLSCSPISGHRSVSWYQQTPGQGLQFLFEYFSETQRNKGNFPGRFSGRQFSNSRSEMNVSTLELGDSALYLCASSQGNGNTEAFFGQGTRLTVV.